The next 25 T cell receptor beta chains were all read from a single sample in a study of T cells in Graves' hyperthyroidism and ophthalmopathy (dated by TCRdb to about 2019). Libraries were built with multiplex PCR. This sample was sequenced with an Illumina HiSeq 2000. The TCR beta CDR3 regions were amplified from the RNA transcripts. A first-round RT-PCR of the TCR CDR3 used the HTBI primer set with the Qiagen OneStep RT-PCR kit. Using fastp trimming at Q25 and MiXCR clonotype assembly, TCRdb reanalyzed the public sequencing data and kept in-frame beta chains. CDR3 protein duplicates are merged, each entry listing the most common genes and DNA. In all, the sample holds tens of thousands of distinct CDR3 sequences, and roughly 45% of those were seen once. About a tenth of the sample comes from the top ten. The sample consisted of blood. These receptors were obtained from a woman younger than 45 with Graves' hyperthyroidism.

The table lists this clonotype with a count of one. The rearrangement uses TRBV7-8 and TRBJ1-2; D might be TRBD1 (5 bases). CDR3 length equals 14 residues. V dropped 5 bases and J dropped 4 bases, with 14 bases sitting between them. CDR1 is SGHVS, CDR2 FQNEAQ, per germline. CDR3 DNA sequence: TGTGCCAGCAGCGTGACAGAGTTGAGCTATGGCTACACCTTC. Protein product: CASSVTELSYGYTF.

The chain joins TRBV20-1 to TRBJ1-5; 7 bases align to TRBD1. The CDR3 consists of 14 residues. In germline, CDR1 is DFQATT, CDR2 SNEGSKA (reference sequence). V shed 6 bases, J shed 11 bases, and the junction held 16 bases outside the gene matches. The CDR3 spells CSATRTGRQETQHF. Written as DNA, the CDR3 is TGCAGTGCAACCCGGACAGGACGGCAAGAGACCCAGCATTTT.

This clonotype was observed at least ten times. The chain links TRBV19 to TRBJ1-4; possibly TRBD1 for D (6 bases). This CDR3 is 16 amino acids long. V was cut by 6 bases and J by 12 bases, with 26 bases left in between. CDR1 is LNHDA and CDR2 is SQIVND in the germline V gene (reference sequence). CDR3 in amino acids: CASRAWGRPRGGELFF. For the CDR3, the DNA is TGTGCCAGTAGGGCCTGGGGCAGGCCCAGGGGTGGAGAACTGTTTTTT.

About this clonotype: A much bigger clone sits one base away, suggesting this may be a read error. V is TRBV27 and J is TRBJ1-2; possibly TRBD1 for D (6 bases). CDR1 is MNHEY and CDR2 is SMNVEV in the germline V gene (reference sequence). The CDR3 runs 13 residues. The V end was cut by 5 bases, the J end by 8 bases, with 15 bases between. The CDR3 region is CASSLAGGWGYTF. CDR3 coding DNA: TGTGCCAGCAGTCTCGCGGGGGGCTGGGGCTACACCTTC.

This clonotype was observed many times. The chain has TRBV19 and TRBJ2-4, with D possibly being TRBD1 or TRBD2 (5 bases each). This CDR3 is built from 14 residues. V shed 1 base and J shed 1 base, with 5 bases lying between them. Germline loops: CDR1 LNHDA, CDR2 SQIVND (reference sequence). The CDR3 loop is CASSIGGAKNIQYF. DNA of the CDR3: TGTGCCAGTAGTATAGGGGGGGCCAAAAACATTCAGTACTTC.

This clonotype is a singleton in its sample. Compared with germline, one end of the junction differs, possibly owing to a read error. This chain uses TRBV7-7 with TRBJ2-5; 7 bases are shared with TRBD1. CDR1 is SSHAT, CDR2 FNYEAQ, per germline (reference sequence). There are 15 residues in the CDR3. The CDR3 coding sequence is TGTGCTAGCAGCTCGACAGGGCTTGGTTCGGAGACCCAGTACTTC. It yields the protein CASSSTGLGSETQYF.

The chain couples TRBV20-1 to TRBJ1-2; TRBD1 agrees at 10 bases. Trimming cost V 5 bases and J 5 bases; bases outside gene matches: 5. Germline loops: CDR1 DFQATT, CDR2 SNEGSKA (reference sequence). The CDR3 has 13 amino acids. DNA for the CDR3: TGCAGTGCTGGGGACAGGGGAGAGTATGGCTACACCTTC. This encodes CSAGDRGEYGYTF.

This clonotype was detected ten times or more. This sequence joins TRBV5-1 and TRBJ2-3; D is unresolved. The CDR3 is 15 amino acids. The ends were cut back, 4 bases at V and 0 bases at J, with 12 bases in the middle. Germline V CDR1 and CDR2: SGHRS, YFSETQ. The CDR3 sequence is CASSVDLSSTDTQYF. For the CDR3, the DNA is TGCGCCAGCAGCGTGGACCTCTCTAGCACAGATACGCAGTATTTT.

This clonotype was picked up many times. V gene TRBV7-9 combines with J gene TRBJ2-1; D tentatively reads TRBD1 or TRBD2 (5 bases each). The germline V and J ends were trimmed by 3 bases and 4 bases, with 13 bases remaining between them. Germline CDR1 reads SEHNR; CDR2 reads FQNEAQ (reference sequence). The CDR3 loop spans 15 amino acids. The CDR3 DNA is TGTGCCAGCAGCTTCAGAGGGGACGGTTACAATGAGCAGTTCTTC. Protein sequence: CASSFRGDGYNEQFF.

The chain couples TRBV5-1 to TRBJ1-6, with TRBD1 matching 7 bases. With V trimmed by 4 bases and J by 6 bases, 4 bases remained unmatched. The CDR3 runs 14 residues. The V gene's germline CDR1 is SGHRS and CDR2 YFSETQ. The CDR3 loop is CASSPGTANSPLHF. DNA for the CDR3: TGCGCCAGCAGCCCCGGGACAGCTAATTCACCCCTCCACTTT.

This sequence joins TRBV6-5 and TRBJ2-2; the D is unclear. Trimming pared 1 base from V and 8 bases from J, leaving 8 bases between. Germline CDR1 and CDR2: MNHEY and SVGAGI. The CDR3 has 13 amino acids. The CDR3 loop is CASSYLSIGELFF. The CDR3 coding sequence is TGTGCCAGCAGTTACTTGTCCATTGGGGAGCTGTTTTTT.

The chain has TRBV7-2 and TRBJ2-1; TRBD2 is a possible D gene (6 bases). Trimming pared 5 bases from V and 4 bases from J, leaving 15 bases between. The CDR3 sequence is 15 residues long. Per germline, CDR1 SGHTA and CDR2 FQGNSA. CDR3 DNA: TGTGCCAGCAGCCCTACGGGGGACCCATACAATGAGCAGTTCTTC. Its protein product is CASSPTGDPYNEQFF.

The V and J genes are TRBV24-1 and TRBJ2-5; 7 bases align to TRBD1. The germline V gene has CDR1 KGHDR and CDR2 SFDVKD. V gave up 4 bases and J gave up 4 bases; unmatched junction bases: 11. This CDR3 comprises 16 residues. CDR3 residues: CATSDRRRGGPETQYF. CDR3 nucleotides: TGTGCCACCAGTGACCGCCGACGAGGGGGCCCAGAGACCCAGTACTTC.

The chain combines TRBV2 with TRBJ1-5; TRBD1 matches 7 bases. The CDR3 is made up of 15 amino acids. Trimming at V came to 6 bases and at J to 2 bases, leaving 7 bases not matched to a gene. CDR1 and CDR2 from the germline V gene are SNHLY and FYNNEI. The CDR3 loop is CASSHRGEGNQPQHF. Written as DNA, the CDR3 is TGTGCCAGCAGCCACAGGGGAGAGGGCAATCAGCCCCAGCATTTT.

CDR3 DNA: TGCAGTGCTAGCGTGACAGGGGTTGGTGGCTACACCTTC. It encodes CSASVTGVGGYTF. The V gene is TRBV20-1, the J gene TRBJ1-2, with 8 bases lining up with TRBD1. With V trimmed by 3 bases and J by 7 bases, 7 bases remained unmatched. CDR3 length: 13 residues. The germline V gene encodes CDR1 DFQATT and CDR2 SNEGSKA (reference sequence).

This clonotype was seen a handful of times. The chain links TRBV24-1 to TRBJ2-7, with 11 bases matching TRBD2. The trim removed 3 bases at V and 3 bases at J, leaving 9 bases unmatched. The CDR3 runs 17 residues. Looked up from germline, CDR1 is KGHDR and CDR2 is SFDVKD. CDR3 region: CATSDGLLAGVVYEQYF. As DNA, the CDR3 is TGTGCCACCAGTGATGGCTTACTAGCGGGAGTTGTCTACGAGCAGTACTTC.

A remark on this clonotype: One junction end does not reproduce the germline sequence, and a read error may be involved. This chain joins TRBV5-1 and TRBJ1-1, with unresolved D. The V gene's germline CDR1 is SGHRS and CDR2 YFSETQ. The CDR3 has 14 amino acids. The CDR3 coding sequence is TGTGCCAGCGGCTTGGTGGCAGGTAACACTGAAGCTTTCTTT. Translation: CASGLVAGNTEAFF.

The chain uses TRBV28 and TRBJ2-7, with a weak D call TRBD1 (6 bases). CDR3 length: 15 residues. CDR1 and CDR2 from the germline V gene are MDHEN and SYDVKM. V dropped 1 base and J dropped 6 bases, with 16 bases sitting between them. CDR3 coding DNA: TGTGCCAGCAGTTTATCCGGCACAGGGTCCCGCGAGCAGTACTTC. Protein sequence: CASSLSGTGSREQYF.

This clonotype was detected only a few times. One end of the junction fails to match germline, which may point to a read error. The chain uses TRBV7-9 and TRBJ2-7; D is unresolved. CDR3 size: 12 residues. Germline V gives CDR1 SEHNR, CDR2 FQNEAQ (reference sequence). The CDR3 DNA reads as TGTGCCAGCAGCATCCGAGACACCGCCCTTAGCTTC. Translated, it gives CASSIRDTALSF.

In its sample, this clonotype is large (0.1 to 1%). The V gene is TRBV12-3 or TRBV12-4, the J gene TRBJ2-1; the D is unclear. CDR3 length: 13 residues. The V end was cut by 3 bases, the J end by 3 bases, with 6 bases between. Here the CDR3 reads CASSFDNYNEQFF. DNA for the CDR3: TGTGCCAGCAGTTTTGATAACTACAATGAGCAGTTCTTC.

Many counts were recorded for this clonotype. The J gene is TRBJ2-1, the V gene TRBV4-1, with 9 bases aligning to TRBD2. CDR1 MGHRA and CDR2 YSYEKL come from the germline V gene. V lost 4 bases and J lost 4; bases outside the gene matches: 14. CDR3 length: 18 amino acids. In nucleotides, the CDR3 is TGCGCCAGCAGCCGCTCGACTAGCGGCATACCTACTTACAATGAGCAGTTCTTC. Amino acids: CASSRSTSGIPTYNEQFF.

Comment on this clonotype: No conserved phenylalanine or tryptophan ends this CDR3, so it is likely a read error. The rearrangement uses TRBV6-4 and TRBJ2-1; 7 bases match TRBD2. This CDR3 spans 16 amino acids. J was trimmed by 7 bases and V by 5 bases; bases with no gene match: 14. The V gene's germline CDR1 is MRHNA and CDR2 SNTAGT. For the CDR3, the DNA is TGTGCCAGCAGTCTGGTTAGCGGGTCGCCTTGGAATGAGCAGTTCCTC. Translation gives CASSLVSGSPWNEQFL.

In its sample, this clonotype was seen many times. The chain is built from TRBV11-2 and TRBJ2-3, with D possibly being TRBD1 (6 bases). The V gene's germline CDR1 is SGHAT and CDR2 FQNNGV. Trimming removed 4 bases from V and 2 bases from J, with 16 bases in between. This CDR3 is 16 amino acids long. The CDR3 sequence is CASSSASGTPTDTQYF. CDR3 coding DNA: TGTGCCAGCAGCTCGGCCTCCGGGACACCCACAGATACGCAGTATTTT. Combining the CDR3 with reference TRBV11-2 and TRBJ2-3 gives the whole variable domain EAGVAQSPRYKIIEKRQSVAFWCNPISGHATLYWYQQILGQGPKLLIQFQNNGVVDDSQLPKDRFSAERLKGVDSTLKIQPAKLEDSAVYLCASSSASGTPTDTQYFGPGTRLTVL.

This clonotype appeared many times. The J gene is TRBJ2-3, the V gene TRBV20-1; 8 bases match TRBD2. The length of the CDR3 is 14 residues. V dropped 2 bases and J dropped 6; count of bases not matched to a gene: 7. Germline loops: CDR1 DFQATT, CDR2 SNEGSKA (reference sequence). CDR3 sequence: CSARISTGGDTQYF. The CDR3 coding sequence is TGCAGTGCTAGAATCTCTACGGGGGGGGATACGCAGTATTTT.

The rearrangement links TRBV29-1 to TRBJ2-2; unclear D gene. The CDR3 has 12 residues. The V gene lost 4 bases and the J gene lost 1 base, with 4 bases spanning the gap. Germline CDR1 SQVTM, CDR2 ANQGSEA. In DNA form, the CDR3 reads TGCAGCGTTGGCGTGAACACCGGGGAGCTGTTTTTT. Its protein is CSVGVNTGELFF.